This T cell receptor (beta chain) was sequenced for a study of T cell responses to AZD1222 COVID-19 vaccine. Study in general: Pooled samples include second doses given at about 4 or 12 weeks. Study-level points and caveats: Spike was spanned by vaccine-associated CD4 TCRs, which were dominant at 160-218 and 743-854. Nearly half of spike-specific TCRs reportedly target variant regions that are unmutated in the B.1.351 and B.1.1.7 variants. The number of AZD1222 recipients seropositive at baseline was only five to seven.

Some clones are missing from TCRdb's copy, which holds only in-frame ones; the method was immunoSEQ multiplex PCR. The data hold tens of thousands of clones, with more than 75% observed a single time. V was clipped by 6 bases and J by 5 bases; unmatched bases: 12. Germline V CDR1 and CDR2: MDHEN, SYDVKM. The CDR3 has 15 residues. Of note for this clone: As yet, its antigen is unknown.

The receptor comes from an adult in good health. The V gene is TRBV28, the J gene TRBJ2-5; 7 nucleotides line up with TRBD1. Material: peripheral blood, obtained on day 0 of AZD1222 vaccination. The CDR3 DNA follows: TGTGCCAGCAGCCACGGACAGGCTCGGGTGGAGACCCAGTACTTC. This translates into CASSHGQARVETQYF.